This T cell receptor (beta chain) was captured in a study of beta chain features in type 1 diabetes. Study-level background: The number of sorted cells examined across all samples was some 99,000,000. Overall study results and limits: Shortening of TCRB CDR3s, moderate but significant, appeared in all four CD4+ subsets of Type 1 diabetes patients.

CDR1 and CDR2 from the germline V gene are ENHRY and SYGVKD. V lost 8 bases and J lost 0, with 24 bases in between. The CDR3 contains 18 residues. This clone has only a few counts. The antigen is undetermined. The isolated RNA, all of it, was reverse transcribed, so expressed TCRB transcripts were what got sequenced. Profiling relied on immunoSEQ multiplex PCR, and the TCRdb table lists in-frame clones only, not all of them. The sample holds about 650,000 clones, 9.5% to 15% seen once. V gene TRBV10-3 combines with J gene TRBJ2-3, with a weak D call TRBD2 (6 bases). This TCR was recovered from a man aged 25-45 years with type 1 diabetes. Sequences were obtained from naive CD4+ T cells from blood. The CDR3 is CAIRRRGTPFPSTDTQYF. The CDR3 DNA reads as TGTGCCATCCGGCGGCGGGGAACGCCCTTCCCTAGCACAGATACGCAGTATTTT.